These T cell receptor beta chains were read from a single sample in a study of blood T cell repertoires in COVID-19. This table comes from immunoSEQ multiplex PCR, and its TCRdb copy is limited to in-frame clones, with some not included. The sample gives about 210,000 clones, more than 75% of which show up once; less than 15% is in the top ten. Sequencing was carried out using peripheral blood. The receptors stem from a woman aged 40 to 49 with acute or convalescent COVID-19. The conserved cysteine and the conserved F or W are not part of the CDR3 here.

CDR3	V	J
ASSFGMNTEAF	TRBV13	TRBJ1-1
ASRPAGGGQPQH	TRBV6-5	TRBJ1-5
AISEGQGQANEQF	TRBV10-3	TRBJ2-1
ASSLGGGAGYGYT	TRBV5-4	TRBJ1-2
ASSSASGGGRQY	TRBV19	TRBJ2-3
ASSVRAPLSGSSETQY	TRBV9	TRBJ2-5
ASSSPRQGFMNTEAF	TRBV7-9	TRBJ1-1
AWSVPRTGATNEKLF	TRBV30	TRBJ1-4
ATSDDKPRTGLNTEAF	TRBV24-1	TRBJ1-1
ASSSGQGRHYGYT	TRBV5-6	TRBJ1-2
ASSDAQVYSNQPQH	TRBV6-4	TRBJ1-5
ASSIATGSYEQY	TRBV19	TRBJ2-7
ATSGTGYQPQH	TRBV15	TRBJ1-5
ASSQAGDEQF	TRBV4-1	TRBJ2-1
AIPRGDTQY	TRBV14	TRBJ2-3
ASSPGGTVFSYEQY	TRBV7-8	TRBJ2-7
ATSDLAASNEQF	TRBV24-1	TRBJ2-1
ASSGTSGSYEQY	TRBV5-4	TRBJ2-7
ASSQGGDSTYEQY	TRBV4-1	TRBJ2-7
ASSLPGAPAF	TRBV18	TRBJ1-2
ASSQAGSGNTIY	TRBV3-1/TRBV3-2	TRBJ1-3
ASQPSGKSSYNEQF	TRBV19	TRBJ2-1
ASSLDRGLRGYT	TRBV5-4	TRBJ1-2
ASSEGALSNQPQH	TRBV6-1	TRBJ1-5
AWSLYNEQF	TRBV30	TRBJ2-1
ASSEQAGGGYT	TRBV6-4	TRBJ1-2
ASKGDRVHTEAF	TRBV21-1	TRBJ1-1
ASSLTQGAWNSPLH	TRBV5-1	TRBJ1-6
ASSQGTGTGSPLH	TRBV4-1	TRBJ1-6
ASSGTGGQPQH	TRBV7-2	TRBJ1-5
ASSLDGGSGANVLT	TRBV11-2	TRBJ2-6
ASSWWTASNQPQH	TRBV5-6	TRBJ1-5
ASSYSRGTDYGYT	TRBV6-5	TRBJ1-2
ASREEPLFGPQH	TRBV6-4	TRBJ1-5
ASRSFTGGATEAF	TRBV6-4	TRBJ1-1
ASSRDGGNEQF	TRBV5-4	TRBJ2-1
ASSQANGDTQY	TRBV4-3	TRBJ2-3
AWSVTQWDTQY	TRBV30	TRBJ2-3
ASSLGGGSYEQY	TRBV7-9	TRBJ2-7
ASSLRGGGSYGYT	TRBV28	TRBJ1-2
ASSQVIGRGSPLH	TRBV3-1/TRBV3-2	TRBJ1-6
ASTGQGSRETQY	TRBV2	TRBJ2-5
SATPEREQY	TRBV20-1	TRBJ2-7
ASSSQPGYYEQY	TRBV5-1	TRBJ2-7
ASSPDIRDTQY	TRBV18	TRBJ2-3
ASSLVSRQLDNSPLH	TRBV5-1	TRBJ1-6
ASTPDGVFANTIY	TRBV6-5	TRBJ1-3
ASSLEASYEQY	TRBV5-1	TRBJ2-7